These T cell receptor beta chains were read from a single sample in a study of blood T cell repertoires in COVID-19. Some clones are missing from TCRdb's copy, which holds only in-frame ones; the method was immunoSEQ multiplex PCR. The sample holds 180,000 or so clones, about 79% seen once. Source material: PBMCs or T cells enriched from blood (not recorded which). These receptors were collected from a man aged 50 to 59 who had recovered from COVID-19. CDR3s include the opening cysteine and the closing phenylalanine or tryptophan. A D gene is named only where the DNA matches it firmly. Expanded clones are given a class, and other clones once, few, many or no size at all.

. TRBJ2-1 TRBD1 TRBV7-3 TGTGCCAGCAGCGGGACAGGGGGGTACAATGAGCAGTTCTTC CASSGTGGYNEQFF
. TRBJ2-5 TRBD1 TRBV3-1/TRBV3-2 TGTGCCAGCAGCCAAGTAACCGGGGCAGCCAGGGGGGAGACCCAGTACTTC CASSQVTGAARGETQYF
. TRBJ2-2 . TRBV30 TGTGCCTGGAGCGGGGCTAGCGTAACCGGGGAGCTGTTTTTT CAWSGASVTGELFF
. TRBJ1-6 TRBD1 TRBV7-9 TGTGCCAGCACCCAGACAGGGGAGCTGTACTCACCCCTCCACTTT CASTQTGELYSPLHF
. TRBJ2-5 TRBD1 TRBV11-1 TGTGCCAGCAGCTTAGCTCCACGACAGGGGATGGGAGAGACCCAGTACTTC CASSLAPRQGMGETQYF
. TRBJ1-5 . TRBV6-5 TGTGCCAGCAGGATCTCGGGCAATCAGCCCCAGCATTTT CASRISGNQPQHF
few TRBJ1-2 . TRBV5-6 TGTGCCAGCAGGACCCCCCGGACCCCGGGGGGGGGCTTCTATGGCTACACCTTC CASRTPRTPGGGFYGYTF
. TRBJ2-2 . TRBV21-1 TGTGCCAGCAACAACGGGACAATATACACCGGGGAGCTGTTTTTT CASNNGTIYTGELFF
medium-sized TRBJ1-6 . TRBV2 TGTGCCAGTCTCCCTGGGGGGATAGGTTCACCCCTCCACTTT CASLPGGIGSPLHF
. TRBJ1-1 TRBD1 TRBV11-2 TGTGCCAGCAGCATGACAGGGGGCAGGTTGGCTTTCTTT CASSMTGGRLAFF
. TRBJ2-3 TRBD2 TRBV5-1 TGCGCCAGCAGCCGGGGGACTAGCAGCCCTAGCACAGATACGCAGTATTTT CASSRGTSSPSTDTQYF
once TRBJ2-3 TRBD2 TRBV7-2 TGTGCCAGCGCCACTGAAGCGGGGGGGGTAGATACGCAGTATTTT CASATEAGGVDTQYF
. TRBJ2-7 . TRBV7-2 TGTGCCAGCAGCTTTACCGGGACAAACTACGAGCAGTACTTC CASSFTGTNYEQYF
once TRBJ2-5 . TRBV2 TGTGCCAGCAGTGGTCGGGGGGCCCTTCAAGAGACCCAGTACTTC CASSGRGALQETQYF
. TRBJ1-1 . TRBV12-3/TRBV12-4 TGTGCCAGCAGTCAGGGAAGCACTGAAGCTTTCTTT CASSQGSTEAFF
. TRBJ1-2 . TRBV5-1 TGCGCCAGCAGCTTGAGTCAGGTCCATGTCGGAGGCTACACCTTC CASSLSQVHVGGYTF
. TRBJ1-1 . TRBV6-5 TGTGCCACCGAAGACACGCCCAACACTGAAGCTTTCTTT CATEDTPNTEAFF
. TRBJ1-1 . TRBV6-5 TGTGCCAGCAGCAACCGGGACATTTCCGAAGCTTTCTTT CASSNRDISEAFF
. TRBJ1-4 . TRBV12-5 TGTGCTAGTGGTTTGGTATCAGAAAGGGGGGGGAAACTGTTTTTT CASGLVSERGGKLFF
. TRBJ1-1 . TRBV18 TGTGCCAGCTCACCATTTCCGGTGACAATTAACACTGAAGCTTTCTTT CASSPFPVTINTEAFF
. TRBJ2-3 . TRBV4-1 TGCGCCAGCAGCCAATTCGGACTCCGCACAGATACGCAGTATTTT CASSQFGLRTDTQYF
. TRBJ2-2 . TRBV5-5 TGTGCCAGCAGCTCTTACACCGGGGAGCTGTTTTTT CASSSYTGELFF
. TRBJ1-3 . TRBV12-5 TGTGCTAGTGGTTTCCATCTGACTGTATCTGGAAACACCATATATTTT CASGFHLTVSGNTIYF
. TRBJ2-6 . TRBV6-2/TRBV6-3 TGTGCCAGCAGCCCCACAGGGTCCTCGGCCAACGTCCTGACTTTC CASSPTGSSANVLTF
. TRBJ2-5 . TRBV20-1 TGCAGTGCTAGTGATTTCGGGGAGAGTCGGAAGACCCAGTACTTC CSASDFGESRKTQYF
. TRBJ1-4 TRBD1 TRBV4-1 TGCGCCAGCAGCCAAGAATCGACAGGGACTAATGAAAAACTGTTTTTT CASSQESTGTNEKLFF
. TRBJ1-5 TRBD1 TRBV25-1 TGTGCCAGCAGTGAAAACAGGGGGAATCAGCCCCAGCATTTT CASSENRGNQPQHF
once TRBJ1-1 . TRBV5-1 TGCGCCAGCAGCTTGGATGGGGGCCCGAACACTGAAGCTTTCTTT CASSLDGGPNTEAFF
. TRBJ1-5 TRBD1 TRBV28 TGTGCCAGCAGCAGGGGACAGGGGAAACCACCCAAACATCAGCCCCAGCATTTT CASSRGQGKPPKHQPQHF
few TRBJ1-1 TRBD1 TRBV29-1 TGCAGCGTGATGGACAGGGTAGGCACTGAAGCTTTCTTT CSVMDRVGTEAFF
. TRBJ2-7 . TRBV19 TGTGCCAGTAGTAATCAGGGAACCACCGGGGAGCAGTACTTC CASSNQGTTGEQYF
. TRBJ2-7 TRBD1 TRBV5-1 TGCGCCAGCAGCTATGGGACAGCTCCTAAGGCCGAGCAGTACTTC CASSYGTAPKAEQYF
. TRBJ2-1 TRBD2 TRBV10-3 TGTGCCACCACCGATGGGACTAGTGGCGGTGAGCAGTTCTTC CATTDGTSGGEQFF
few TRBJ1-5 . TRBV6-5 TGTGCCAGCAGTCCCGGGGGTAGCAATCAGCCCCAGCATTTT CASSPGGSNQPQHF
. TRBJ2-1 TRBD1 TRBV10-3 TGTGCCATCAGTCCGGGACAGGGGCGCGACAGCTCCTACAATGAGCAGTTCTTC CAISPGQGRDSSYNEQFF
. TRBJ1-2 . TRBV6-5 TGTGCCAGCAGAACCATTACAGGGAACTATGGCTACACCTTC CASRTITGNYGYTF
. TRBJ2-7 TRBD1 TRBV11-3 TGTGCCAGCAGTGGGGGGTCAACAGGGGGCTCCGAGCAGTACTTC CASSGGSTGGSEQYF
. TRBJ2-5 . TRBV29-1 TGCAGCGCCCTATCGAGGGTTTGGTCCCAAGAGACCCAGTACTTC CSALSRVWSQETQYF
. TRBJ2-3 . TRBV11-2 TGTGCCAGCAGCTTAGCCCAGAGCACAGATACGCAGTATTTT CASSLAQSTDTQYF
. TRBJ1-4 . TRBV27 TGTGCCAGCAGTTTTCTTAGCTCAAATGAAAAACTGTTTTTT CASSFLSSNEKLFF
. TRBJ1-1 . TRBV2 TGTGCCAGCATTTATGACAGGAACACTGAAGCTTTCTTT CASIYDRNTEAFF
. TRBJ1-3 TRBD1 TRBV4-1 TGCGCCAGCAGCCGCCAGGGGGTGGTTTTAGCTGGAAACACCATATATTTT CASSRQGVVLAGNTIYF
. TRBJ1-2 TRBD1 TRBV6-5 TGTGCCAGCAGGAGGACAGGGGAACTCTATGGCTACACCTTC CASRRTGELYGYTF
. TRBJ2-1 TRBD2 TRBV6-6 TGTGCCAGCAGTCGCCTATCGGGGGGGGACTCCTACAATGAGCAGTTCTTC CASSRLSGGDSYNEQFF